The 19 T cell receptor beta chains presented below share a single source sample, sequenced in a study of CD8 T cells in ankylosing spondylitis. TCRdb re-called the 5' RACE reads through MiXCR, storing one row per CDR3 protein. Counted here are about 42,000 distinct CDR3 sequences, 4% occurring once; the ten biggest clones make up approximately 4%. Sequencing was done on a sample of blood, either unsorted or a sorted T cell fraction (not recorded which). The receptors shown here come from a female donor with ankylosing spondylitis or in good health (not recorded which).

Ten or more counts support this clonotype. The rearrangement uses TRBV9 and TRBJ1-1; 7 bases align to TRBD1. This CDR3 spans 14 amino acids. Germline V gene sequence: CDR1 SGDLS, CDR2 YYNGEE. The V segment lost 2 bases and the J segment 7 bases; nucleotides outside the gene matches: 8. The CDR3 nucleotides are TGTGCCAGCAGCGTGGAGGGGGCTCGGGGTGAAGCTTTCTTT. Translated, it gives CASSVEGARGEAFF.

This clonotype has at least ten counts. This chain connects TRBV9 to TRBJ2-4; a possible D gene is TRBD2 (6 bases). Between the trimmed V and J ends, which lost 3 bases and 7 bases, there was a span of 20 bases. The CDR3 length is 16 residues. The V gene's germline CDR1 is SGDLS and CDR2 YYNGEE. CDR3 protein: CASSAGGEKGRNIQYF. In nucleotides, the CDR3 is TGTGCCAGCAGCGCCGGAGGGGAGAAAGGGAGGAACATTCAGTACTTC. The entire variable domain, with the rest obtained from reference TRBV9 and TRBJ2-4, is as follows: DSGVTQTPKHLITATGQRVTLRCSPRSGDLSVYWYQQSLDQGLQFLIQYYNGEERAKGNILERFSAQQFPDLHSELNLSSLELGDSALYFCASSAGGEKGRNIQYFGAGTRLSVL.

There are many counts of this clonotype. In DNA form, the CDR3 reads TGTGCCAGCAGCGTAACTACGACTAGCGGGGGCACAGATACGCAGTATTTT. Encoded protein: CASSVTTTSGGTDTQYF. V and J are TRBV9 and TRBJ2-3; 11 bases agree with TRBD2. Unmatched junction bases numbered 5, after V lost 1 base and J lost 1 base. The CDR3 totals 17 residues. The germline V gene encodes CDR1 SGDLS and CDR2 YYNGEE.

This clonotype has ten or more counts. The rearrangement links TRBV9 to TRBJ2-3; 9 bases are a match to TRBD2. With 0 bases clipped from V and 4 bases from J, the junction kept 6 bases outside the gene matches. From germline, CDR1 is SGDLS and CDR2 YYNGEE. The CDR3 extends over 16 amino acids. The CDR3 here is CASSVAWAGGPDTQYF. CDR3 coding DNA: TGTGCCAGCAGCGTAGCTTGGGCGGGGGGGCCAGATACGCAGTATTTT. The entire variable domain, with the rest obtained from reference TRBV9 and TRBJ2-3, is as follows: DSGVTQTPKHLITATGQRVTLRCSPRSGDLSVYWYQQSLDQGLQFLIQYYNGEERAKGNILERFSAQQFPDLHSELNLSSLELGDSALYFCASSVAWAGGPDTQYFGPGTRLTVL.

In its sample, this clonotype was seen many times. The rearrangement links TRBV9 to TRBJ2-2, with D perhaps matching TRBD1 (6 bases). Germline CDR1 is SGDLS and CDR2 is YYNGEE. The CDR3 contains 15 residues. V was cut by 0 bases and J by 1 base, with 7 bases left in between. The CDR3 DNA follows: TGTGCCAGCAGCGTAGGACAGGTGAACACCGGGGAGCTGTTTTTT. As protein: CASSVGQVNTGELFF.

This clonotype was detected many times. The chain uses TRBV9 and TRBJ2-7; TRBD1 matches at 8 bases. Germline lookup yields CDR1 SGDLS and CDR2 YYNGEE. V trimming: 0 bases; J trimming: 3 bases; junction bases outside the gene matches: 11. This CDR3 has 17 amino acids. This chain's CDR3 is CASSVGDSGTGVYEQYF. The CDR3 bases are TGTGCCAGCAGCGTAGGGGACTCCGGGACAGGCGTCTACGAGCAGTACTTC.

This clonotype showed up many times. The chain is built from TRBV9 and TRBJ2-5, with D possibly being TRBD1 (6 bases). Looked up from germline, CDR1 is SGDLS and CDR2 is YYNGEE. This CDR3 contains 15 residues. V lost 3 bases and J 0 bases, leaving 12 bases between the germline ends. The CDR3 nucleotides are TGTGCCAGCAGCGCCCGGACAGCGTACCAAGAGACCCAGTACTTC. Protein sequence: CASSARTAYQETQYF.

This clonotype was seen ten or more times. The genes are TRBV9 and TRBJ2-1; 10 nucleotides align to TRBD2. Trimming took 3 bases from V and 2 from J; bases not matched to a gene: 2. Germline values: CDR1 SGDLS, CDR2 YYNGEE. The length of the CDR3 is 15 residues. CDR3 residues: CASSDGTSAYNEQFF. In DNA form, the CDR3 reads TGTGCCAGCAGCGACGGGACTAGCGCCTACAATGAGCAGTTCTTC.

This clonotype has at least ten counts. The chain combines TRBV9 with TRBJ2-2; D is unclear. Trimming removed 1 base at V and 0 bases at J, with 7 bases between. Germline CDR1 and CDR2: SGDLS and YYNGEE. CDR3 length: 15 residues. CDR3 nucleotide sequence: TGTGCCAGCAGCGTATCTGGGGCGAACACCGGGGAGCTGTTTTTT. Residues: CASSVSGANTGELFF.

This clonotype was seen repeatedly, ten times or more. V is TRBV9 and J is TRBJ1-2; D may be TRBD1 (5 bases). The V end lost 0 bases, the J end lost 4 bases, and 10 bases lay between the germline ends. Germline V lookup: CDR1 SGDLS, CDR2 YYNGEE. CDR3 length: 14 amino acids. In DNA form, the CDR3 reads TGTGCCAGCAGCGTAGTTGAGAGGGGCTATGGCTACACCTTC. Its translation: CASSVVERGYGYTF.

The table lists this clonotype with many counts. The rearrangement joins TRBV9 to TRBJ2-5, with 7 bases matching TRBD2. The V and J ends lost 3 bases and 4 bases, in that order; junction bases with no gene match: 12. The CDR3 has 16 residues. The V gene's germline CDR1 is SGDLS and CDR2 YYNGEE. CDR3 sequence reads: CASSGEGSFGGETQYF. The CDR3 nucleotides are TGTGCCAGCAGCGGGGAGGGGTCGTTTGGGGGAGAGACCCAGTACTTC.

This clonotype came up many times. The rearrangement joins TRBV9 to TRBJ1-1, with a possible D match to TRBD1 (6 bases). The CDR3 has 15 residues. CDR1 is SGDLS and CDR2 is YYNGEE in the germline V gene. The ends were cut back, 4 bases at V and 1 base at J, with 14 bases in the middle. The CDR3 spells CASSLGGRGNTEAFF. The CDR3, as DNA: TGTGCCAGCAGCCTAGGGGGGAGGGGGAACACTGAAGCTTTCTTT.

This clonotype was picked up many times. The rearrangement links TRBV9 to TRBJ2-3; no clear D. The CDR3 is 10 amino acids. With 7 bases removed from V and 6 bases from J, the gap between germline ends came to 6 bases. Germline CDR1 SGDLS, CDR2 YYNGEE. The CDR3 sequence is CASGSDTQYF. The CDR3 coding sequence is TGTGCCAGCGGTTCGGATACGCAGTATTTT.

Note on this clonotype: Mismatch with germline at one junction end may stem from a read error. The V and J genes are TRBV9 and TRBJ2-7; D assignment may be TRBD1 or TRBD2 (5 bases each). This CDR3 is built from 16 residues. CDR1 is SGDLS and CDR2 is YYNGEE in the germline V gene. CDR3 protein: CGSSAEYILSCHEGYW. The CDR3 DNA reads TGTGGCAGCAGCGCAGAGTACATTCTAAGCTGCCACGAGGGGTACTGG.

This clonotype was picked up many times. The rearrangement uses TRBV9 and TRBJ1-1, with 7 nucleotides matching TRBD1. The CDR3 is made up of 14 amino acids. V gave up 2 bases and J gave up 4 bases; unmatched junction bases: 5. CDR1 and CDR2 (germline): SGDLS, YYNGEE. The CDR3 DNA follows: TGTGCCAGCAGCGTTGAGACAGGGTCCACTGAAGCTTTCTTT. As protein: CASSVETGSTEAFF. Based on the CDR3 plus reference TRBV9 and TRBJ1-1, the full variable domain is DSGVTQTPKHLITATGQRVTLRCSPRSGDLSVYWYQQSLDQGLQFLIQYYNGEERAKGNILERFSAQQFPDLHSELNLSSLELGDSALYFCASSVETGSTEAFFGQGTRLTVV.

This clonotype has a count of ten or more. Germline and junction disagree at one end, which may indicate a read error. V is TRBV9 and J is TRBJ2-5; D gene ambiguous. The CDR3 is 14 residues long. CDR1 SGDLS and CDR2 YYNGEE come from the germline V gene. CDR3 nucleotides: TGTGCCAGCAGCGTAGACCCCAGTCAAGGGACCCAGTACTTC. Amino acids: CASSVDPSQGTQYF.

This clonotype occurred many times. The CDR3 sequence is CASSPQLTSADTQYF. The DNA of the CDR3 is TGTGCCAGCAGCCCCCAACTGACTAGCGCAGATACGCAGTATTTT. The chain employs TRBV9 and TRBJ2-3, with TRBD2 matching 8 bases. Germline V CDR1 and CDR2: SGDLS, YYNGEE. CDR3 length: 15 residues. Unmatched junction bases numbered 8, after V lost 4 bases and J lost 4 bases.

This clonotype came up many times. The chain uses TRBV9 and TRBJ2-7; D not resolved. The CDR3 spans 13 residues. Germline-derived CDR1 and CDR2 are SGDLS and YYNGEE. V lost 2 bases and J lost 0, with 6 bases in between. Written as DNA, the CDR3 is TGTGCCAGCAGCGTTGATGACTCCTACGAGCAGTACTTC. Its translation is CASSVDDSYEQYF.

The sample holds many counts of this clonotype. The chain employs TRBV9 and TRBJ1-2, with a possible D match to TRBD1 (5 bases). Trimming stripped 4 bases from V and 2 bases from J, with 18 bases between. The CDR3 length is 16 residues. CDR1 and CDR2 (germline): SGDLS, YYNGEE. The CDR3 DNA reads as TGTGCCAGCAGCCCTAGGGACCCGGGATTAAACTATGGCTACACCTTC. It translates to CASSPRDPGLNYGYTF.